A single sample is the source of the 32 T cell receptor beta chains below, sequenced in a study of shared clonotypes between healthy human individuals (dated by TCRdb to between 2020 and 2021). CD8 naive samples consisted of CD45RO-negative cells that were positively selected for CCR7, yielding a CD45RA+CCR7+ population without TemRA cells. The receptor library was made with the immunoSEQ multiplex PCR assay. TCRdb stores this immuneACCESS table with in-frame sequences only. Part of the clones is absent; in the studies checked, under half of the shortfall reflects unresolved V genes, and no reason is known for the rest. The sample includes around 600,000 clones, with 85% to 95% observed a single time. The top ten hold over 0.1% of the sample. Sequencing was performed on naive CD8+ T cells sorted from blood. Sample cell subset or site, as interpreted from the label and publication: CD45RA+CCR7+. These receptors all stem from a woman younger than 45 in good health.

The chain links TRBV2 to TRBJ1-5; no firm D call. CDR3 size: 16 residues. Trimming left V 3 bases short and J 3 bases short, with 15 bases between. The V gene's germline CDR1 is SNHLY and CDR2 FYNNEI. CDR3 residues: CASSDYPSSPNQPQHF. Here the CDR3 DNA reads TGTGCCAGCAGTGATTATCCGTCAAGCCCCAATCAGCCCCAGCATTTT.

The chain links TRBV9 to TRBJ1-2; D not certain. The germline gives CDR1 SGDLS, CDR2 YYNGEE. The CDR3 totals 13 residues. Trimming shortened V by 3 bases and J by 8 bases, and 14 bases separated the two germline ends. CDR3 in DNA: TGTGCCAGCAGCGCAACTCAGACGGGGGGCTACACCTTC. Protein: CASSATQTGGYTF.

The gene calls are TRBV5-6 and TRBJ1-5, with D hard to call. The CDR3 has 14 residues. The germline V gene has CDR1 SGHDT and CDR2 YYEEEE. V was cut by 0 bases and J by 3 bases, with 7 bases left in between. CDR3 protein: CASSLVAPNQPQHF. CDR3 nucleotides: TGTGCCAGCAGCTTGGTTGCACCCAATCAGCCCCAGCATTTT.

V usage is TRBV29-1 and J usage is TRBJ1-1; TRBD1 matches at 8 bases. CDR3 length equals 14 residues. Germline assignment: CDR1 SQVTM and CDR2 ANQGSEA. J lost 0 bases, V lost 7 bases, and 7 bases had no gene match. The CDR3 coding sequence is TGCAGCGGTCCTGCGGGACAGGTGAACACTGAAGCTTTCTTT. Translated: CSGPAGQVNTEAFF.

This clone has only one observation. Other nucleotide sequences from this sample produce the same CDR3. The J gene is TRBJ1-5, the V gene TRBV5-1; D perhaps matches TRBD1 (6 bases). V lost 4 bases and J 2 bases, leaving 10 bases between the germline ends. Germline-derived CDR1 and CDR2 are SGHRS and YFSETQ. This CDR3 spans 14 amino acids. DNA of the CDR3: TGCGCCAGCAGCCCAAGGGGGGGCAATCAGCCCCAGCATTTT. It codes for CASSPRGGNQPQHF.

The chain employs TRBV5-1 and TRBJ2-5; the match to TRBD1 covers 11 bases. After removal of 4 bases from V and 4 bases from J, the junction contained 6 bases not matched to a gene. Germline values: CDR1 SGHRS, CDR2 YFSETQ. The CDR3 loop spans 15 amino acids. CDR3 loop: CASSPGTGGLETQYF. CDR3 DNA sequence: TGCGCCAGCAGCCCCGGGACAGGGGGACTAGAGACCCAGTACTTC. Combining the CDR3 with reference TRBV5-1 and TRBJ2-5 gives the whole variable domain KAGVTQTPRYLIKTRGQQVTLSCSPISGHRSVSWYQQTPGQGLQFLFEYFSETQRNKGNFPGRFSGRQFSNSRSEMNVSTLELGDSALYLCASSPGTGGLETQYFGPGTRLLVL.

The chain carries TRBV27 and TRBJ2-1, with D possibly TRBD1 on 7 matching bases. This CDR3 is built from 16 residues. CDR1 is MNHEY, CDR2 SMNVEV, per germline (reference sequence). V dropped 5 bases and J dropped 0 bases, with 14 bases sitting between them. In DNA form, the CDR3 reads TGTGCCAGCAGTCCCAGGGGGGTGAGCTCCTACAATGAGCAGTTCTTC. Residues: CASSPRGVSSYNEQFF.

The rearrangement links TRBV21-1 to TRBJ2-3; the table's D call, TRBD1, has no DNA check behind it. TRBV21-1 is termed a pseudogene. This CDR3 region has 18 residues. Here the CDR3 DNA reads TGTGCCAGCAGCAAATGGTCGGTTGGCAAACAGGGTACAGATACGCAGTATTTT. This gives the protein CASSKWSVGKQGTDTQYF.

Points on this clone: The sample contains more than one DNA sequence encoding this CDR3. The rearrangement uses TRBV4-1 and TRBJ2-1, with D uncertain. V was trimmed by 6 bases and J by 4 bases, leaving 7 bases between them. Germline V gene data show CDR1 as MGHRA and CDR2 as YSYEKL. The CDR3 has 12 amino acids. CDR3 in amino acids: CASSQLYNEQFF. The CDR3 coding sequence is TGCGCCAGCAGTCAGCTATACAATGAGCAGTTCTTC.

This clone was seen once. The gene calls are TRBV5-6 and TRBJ2-1; D remains ambiguous. Per germline, CDR1 SGHDT and CDR2 YYEEEE. Trimming shortened V by 0 bases and J by 5 bases, and 3 bases separated the two germline ends. This CDR3 is built from 12 residues. The chain's CDR3 is CASSLEDNEQFF. The CDR3 DNA reads TGTGCCAGCAGCTTGGAGGACAATGAGCAGTTCTTC.

The V gene is TRBV4-1, the J gene TRBJ2-2; D remains unclear. Trimming removed 0 bases from V and 6 bases from J, with 17 bases in between. The CDR3 runs to 17 residues. CDR1 is MGHRA and CDR2 is YSYEKL in the germline V gene. The CDR3 loop reads CASSQDLRFPSAGELFF. Here the CDR3 DNA reads TGCGCCAGCAGCCAAGATCTACGGTTCCCCTCGGCCGGGGAGCTGTTTTTT.

This clone has a single count. V usage is TRBV30 and J usage is TRBJ2-3; D is ambiguous. This CDR3 spans 11 amino acids. Germline assignment: CDR1 GTSNPN and CDR2 SVGIG (reference sequence). V was pared by 1 base and J by 9 bases, with 8 bases between. The CDR3 region is CAWSEALTQYF. DNA of the CDR3: TGTGCCTGGAGTGAGGCCTTAACGCAGTATTTT.

The table lists this clone with a count of one. The chain couples TRBV5-1 to TRBJ2-7; D is possibly TRBD2 (5 bases). V lost 0 bases to trimming and J lost 2 bases, with 15 bases between them. Per germline, CDR1 SGHRS and CDR2 YFSETQ. CDR3 length equals 16 residues. This CDR3 reads CASSLGLRTATYEQYF. The CDR3, as DNA: TGCGCCAGCAGCTTGGGCTTACGGACTGCTACCTACGAGCAGTACTTC. Using reference TRBV5-1 and TRBJ2-7 for the parts outside the CDR3, the full variable domain is KAGVTQTPRYLIKTRGQQVTLSCSPISGHRSVSWYQQTPGQGLQFLFEYFSETQRNKGNFPGRFSGRQFSNSRSEMNVSTLELGDSALYLCASSLGLRTATYEQYFGPGTRLTVT.

CDR3: CASSLSVRRNTGELFF. The CDR3 DNA follows: TGCGCCAGCAGCTTGAGCGTGAGAAGGAACACCGGGGAGCTGTTTTTT. V gene TRBV5-1 combines with J gene TRBJ2-2; no reliable D call. The CDR3 runs 16 residues. In germline, CDR1 is SGHRS, CDR2 YFSETQ. V dropped 1 base and J dropped 1 base, with 11 bases sitting between them.

This CDR3 is CAISVRIAGGSYQETQYF. CDR3 DNA sequence: TGTGCCATCAGTGTAAGGATAGCGGGAGGATCGTACCAAGAGACCCAGTACTTC. The rearrangement joins TRBV10-3 to TRBJ2-5; 10 positions match TRBD2. Looked up from germline, CDR1 is ENHRY and CDR2 is SYGVKD. CDR3 size: 18 residues. After removal of 4 bases from V and 0 bases from J, the junction contained 11 bases not matched to a gene.

The V and J genes are TRBV6-6 and TRBJ2-7; D possibly corresponds to TRBD2 (5 bases). The CDR3 is 12 amino acids. V was clipped by 6 bases and J by 1 base, with 7 bases between them. Germline CDR1 is MNHNY and CDR2 is SVGAGI (reference sequence). The CDR3 here is CASRGGSYEQYF. CDR3 sequence (DNA): TGTGCCAGCAGAGGAGGTTCCTACGAGCAGTACTTC.

This chain links TRBV11-2 with TRBJ2-7; TRBD2 aligns across 12 bases. Trimming removed 6 bases from V and 1 base from J; junction bases left unmatched: 1. The CDR3 is made up of 14 amino acids. Germline V gives CDR1 SGHAT, CDR2 FQNNGV. CDR3 sequence reads: CASSGLAGSYEQYF. CDR3 bases: TGTGCCAGCAGTGGACTAGCGGGATCCTACGAGCAGTACTTC.

The chain employs TRBV28 and TRBJ2-7, with D possibly being TRBD2 (5 bases). Per germline, CDR1 MDHEN and CDR2 SYDVKM. V dropped 5 bases and J dropped 2 bases, with 13 bases sitting between them. This CDR3 is 14 amino acids long. The CDR3 here is CASSPPDLTYEQYF. The CDR3 nucleotides read TGTGCCAGCAGTCCCCCGGACTTAACCTACGAGCAGTACTTC.

The J gene is TRBJ2-7, the V gene TRBV11-2; 10 positions agree with TRBD2. CDR1 is SGHAT and CDR2 is FQNNGV in the germline V gene. This CDR3 is built from 16 residues. J was trimmed by 3 bases and V by 1 base; bases with no gene match: 6. CDR3 nucleotide sequence: TGTGCCAGCAGCTTAGCGGAGCGACTAGCGGGCTACGAGCAGTACTTC. Translating it yields CASSLAERLAGYEQYF.

The genes are TRBV27 and TRBJ2-7; D not resolved. The V end lost 4 bases, the J end lost 3 bases, and 10 bases lay between the germline ends. Germline CDR1 and CDR2: MNHEY and SMNVEV (reference sequence). The CDR3 length is 13 residues. CDR3 DNA: TGTGCCAGCAGTTCTCGTGTGGGCTACGAGCAGTACTTC. This sequence encodes CASSSRVGYEQYF.

The chain employs TRBV30 and TRBJ1-5; possibly TRBD1 for D (5 bases). Germline assignment: CDR1 GTSNPN and CDR2 SVGIG (reference sequence). The CDR3 length is 13 residues. The V and J ends lost 3 bases and 5 bases respectively, with 11 bases between them. CDR3 loop: CAWRGTGDQPQHF. CDR3 bases: TGTGCCTGGAGGGGTACGGGGGATCAGCCCCAGCATTTT.

V usage is TRBV5-4 and J usage is TRBJ2-2, with D possibly matching TRBD2 (6 bases). The germline V and J ends were trimmed by 6 bases and 2 bases, with 17 bases remaining between them. The CDR3 is 16 amino acids. Germline CDR1 SGHNT, CDR2 YYREEE (reference sequence). DNA for the CDR3: TGTGCCAGCAACGGCCCGGAGGGGACCAACACCGGGGAGCTGTTTTTT. This encodes CASNGPEGTNTGELFF.

The chain uses TRBV30 and TRBJ2-5, with unresolved D. The ends were cut back, 3 bases at V and 5 bases at J, with 19 bases in the middle. Germline V gene data show CDR1 as GTSNPN and CDR2 as SVGIG (reference sequence). The CDR3 consists of 15 residues. DNA of the CDR3: TGTGCCTGGAGCGTTATAGGCGGCAAAGGGGAGACCCAGTACTTC. Its translation is CAWSVIGGKGETQYF.

The chain employs TRBV29-1 and TRBJ1-2; D gene ambiguous. Germline loops: CDR1 SQVTM, CDR2 ANQGSEA. V lost 2 bases to trimming and J lost 5 bases, with 18 bases between them. The CDR3 extends over 15 amino acids. The CDR3 bases are TGCAGCGTTGAAATGTGGGTCAGGCGAGAGTATGGCTACACCTTC. It translates to CSVEMWVRREYGYTF.

The V and J genes are TRBV5-6 and TRBJ2-7, with TRBD1 matching over 12 bases. V trimming: 6 bases; J trimming: 7 bases; junction bases outside the gene matches: 8. The CDR3 runs to 14 residues. Germline V gene sequence: CDR1 SGHDT, CDR2 YYEEEE. The CDR3 DNA is TGTGCCAGCACCCCCGGGACAGGGGGCTTTGAGCAGTACTTC. Translation gives CASTPGTGGFEQYF.

The chain joins TRBV27 to TRBJ2-3; TRBD2 matches at 9 bases. With V trimmed by 5 bases and J by 0 bases, 9 bases remained unmatched. The CDR3 runs to 17 residues. The germline CDR1 and CDR2 sequences are MNHEY and SMNVEV (reference sequence). The CDR3 DNA reads TGTGCCAGCAGTATTACCCAGACTAGCGGAAGCACAGATACGCAGTATTTT. This gives the protein CASSITQTSGSTDTQYF.

The chain has TRBV28 and TRBJ1-1; 7 positions match TRBD1. The length of the CDR3 is 14 residues. Germline V CDR1 and CDR2: MDHEN, SYDVKM. V dropped 7 bases and J dropped 1; count of bases not matched to a gene: 6. CDR3 sequence: CASTYTGENTEAFF. CDR3 bases: TGTGCCAGCACCTACACAGGGGAGAACACTGAAGCTTTCTTT.

The chain is built from TRBV6-5 and TRBJ1-2; D unresolved. Germline loops: CDR1 MNHEY, CDR2 SVGAGI. The V and J ends lost 10 bases and 3 bases respectively, with 18 bases between them. The CDR3 extends over 14 amino acids. CDR3 region: CATRRARRDYGYTF. The CDR3, as DNA: TGTGCCACCAGGAGGGCGAGGAGGGACTATGGCTACACCTTC.

The chain joins TRBV19 to TRBJ2-4; the D is unclear. The length of the CDR3 is 15 residues. Per germline, CDR1 LNHDA and CDR2 SQIVND (reference sequence). The V end lost 3 bases, the J end lost 6 bases, and 15 bases lay between the germline ends. The CDR3 reads CASSMTGLVGNIQYF. The CDR3 region has the DNA TGTGCCAGTAGTATGACCGGTCTCGTGGGAAACATTCAGTACTTC.

A word on this clone: Other DNA sequences in the same sample also yield this CDR3. CDR3 sequence reads: CASSPGGTEAFF. Here the CDR3 DNA reads TGTGCCAGCAGTCCCGGGGGCACTGAAGCTTTCTTT. The chain uses TRBV27 and TRBJ1-1; a weak D match, TRBD1 (5 bases). There are 12 residues in the CDR3. Germline V gene sequence: CDR1 MNHEY, CDR2 SMNVEV (reference sequence). V lost 5 bases, J lost 4 bases, and 8 bases lay in between.

This clone was counted once. V gene TRBV7-7 combines with J gene TRBJ2-7; the match to TRBD1 covers 8 bases. This CDR3 is built from 15 residues. Per the germline V gene, CDR1 is SSHAT and CDR2 is FNYEAQ (reference sequence). The V and J ends lost 3 bases and 2 bases, in that order; junction bases with no gene match: 6. The CDR3 reads CASSLAQGQAYEQYF. The CDR3 DNA sequence: TGTGCCAGCAGCTTGGCCCAGGGACAGGCCTACGAGCAGTACTTC.

J is TRBJ2-7 and V is TRBV19, with 8 bases aligning to TRBD1. The germline gives CDR1 LNHDA, CDR2 SQIVND (reference sequence). V lost 9 bases and J lost 2; bases outside the gene matches: 9. The CDR3 extends over 14 amino acids. CDR3 residues: CASNSGTGTYEQYF. The CDR3 coding sequence is TGTGCCAGCAATTCCGGGACAGGAACCTACGAGCAGTACTTC. Variable domain in full (rest from reference TRBV19 and TRBJ2-7): DGGITQSPKYLFRKEGQNVTLSCEQNLNHDAMYWYRQDPGQGLRLIYYSQIVNDFQKGDIAEGYSVSREKKESFPLTVTSAQKNPTAFYLCASNSGTGTYEQYFGPGTRLTVT.